Here is one T cell receptor (beta chain) with its context. Its target is unknown. This specimen belongs to a study of beta chain features in type 1 diabetes. The study, taken as a whole, reports: Type 1 diabetes patients had TCRB CDR3s that were shorter (moderately but significantly so) in all four CD4+ subsets. Compared with healthy donors, patients appeared to share more similar naive, central memory and regulatory TCRB repertoires.

What was sequenced were expressed TCRB transcripts, since all of the isolated RNA had been reverse transcribed. Here immunoSEQ multiplex PCR was the method, and the copy in TCRdb shows in-frame clones only, minus some. Of some 150,000 clones listed, 48% are singletons. The CDR3 extends over 16 amino acids. Deletions cut 2 bases from V and 0 bases from J, with 12 bases between. The V gene's germline CDR1 is SGHDT and CDR2 YYEEEE. Sequenced material: Tregs from blood. The clonotype originates from a man between 18 and 29 years old in good health. The chain links TRBV5-6 to TRBJ2-1, with a possible D match to TRBD2 (7 bases). This CDR3 reads CASSFAGASSYNEQFF. The CDR3 DNA follows: TGTGCCAGCAGCTTTGCGGGGGCTAGCTCCTACAATGAGCAGTTCTTC.